The clone carrying this T cell receptor (beta chain) was found a few times. The antigen is undetermined. TCRdb's copy holds only in-frame clones and misses some; the assay was immunoSEQ multiplex PCR. The table has about 300,000 clones, approximately 87% seen once; the top ten hold roughly 0.93%. This sample is drawn from a study of cytomegalovirus exposure and HLA in healthy donors. Overall study context: Later analysis reported that the approximately 120 validation repertoires shared the platform of the 600 to 750 first-cohort repertoires.

The CDR3 is 14 amino acids. Germline values: CDR1 SGHRS, CDR2 YFSETQ. V lost 6 bases and J 3 bases, leaving 13 bases between the germline ends. General observations from the study: Whilst most TCR sequences proved rare, a subset of public TCRs occurred across many donors. Among TCR beta chains, those listed as cytomegalovirus-associated numbered roughly 150.

V is TRBV5-1 and J is TRBJ2-1, with TRBD2 as a possible D gene (5 bases). Specimen: PBMCs. This receptor was taken from a woman aged 18-29 years in good health and CMV-seronegative. The CDR3 is CASTWRPLYNEQFF. CDR3 nucleotide sequence: TGCGCCAGCACGTGGAGGCCCCTCTACAATGAGCAGTTCTTC.